The 10 T cell receptor beta chains below come from one sample, sequenced in a study of blood T cell repertoires in COVID-19 (dated by TCRdb to 2020 to 2022). Libraries were made using the immunoSEQ multiplex PCR assay. Held by TCRdb, this immuneACCESS table contains in-frame sequences only and omits some clones. Under half of the omission traces to an unresolved V gene where checked; the cause of the rest is unknown. The table for this sample lists 150,000 or so clones; 81% of them were counted only once. The leading ten clones occupy roughly 8.4% of the sample. Sample: peripheral blood. The receptors originated from a human donor with acute or convalescent COVID-19. The donor label of this sample is uncertain.

The sample holds a few counts of this clone. This sequence joins TRBV2 and TRBJ1-6; D is uncertain. Germline CDR1 reads SNHLY; CDR2 reads FYNNEI. This CDR3 is 16 amino acids long. V was shortened by 4 bases and J by 8 bases, with 18 bases between the two germline ends. In nucleotides, the CDR3 is TGTGCCAGCAGTGTGACCCCAGGAGGCTCCGATTCACCCCTCCACTTT. This translates into CASSVTPGGSDSPLHF. Drawing the rest from reference TRBV2 and TRBJ1-6, the complete variable domain is EPEVTQTPSHQVTQMGQEVILRCVPISNHLYFYWYRQILGQKVEFLVSFYNNEISEKSEIFDDQFSVERPDGSNFTLKIRSTKLEDSAMYFCASSVTPGGSDSPLHFGNGTRLTVT.

This chain connects TRBV2 to TRBJ2-1; 7 bases fit TRBD2. J gave up 5 bases and V 11 bases, and 9 bases lay outside the gene matches. The CDR3 is made up of 13 amino acids. Germline V lookup: CDR1 SNHLY, CDR2 FYNNEI. Here the CDR3 reads CASCGGLHNEQFF. In DNA, the CDR3 is TGTGCCTCCTGCGGGGGTTTGCACAATGAGCAGTTCTTC.

The chain couples TRBV11-2 to TRBJ2-7, with TRBD1 matching 8 bases. Germline CDR1 SGHAT, CDR2 FQNNGV. J lost 3 bases, V lost 0 bases, and 4 bases had no gene match. The CDR3 runs 15 residues. The CDR3 DNA reads as TGTGCCAGCAGCTTAGATCAGGGGGCCATCTACGAGCAGTACTTC. Translating gives CASSLDQGAIYEQYF.

The chain recombines TRBV12-3 or TRBV12-4 with TRBJ1-5, with D unclear. CDR3 length: 13 residues. The ends were cut back, 5 bases at V and 4 bases at J, with 9 bases in the middle. The CDR3 nucleotides read TGTGCCAGCAGTCAACAGCCAAATCAGCCCCAGCATTTT. Its protein product is CASSQQPNQPQHF.

There are many counts of this clone. J is TRBJ1-2 and V is TRBV5-4, with no clear D. Germline V gene sequence: CDR1 SGHNT, CDR2 YYREEE (reference sequence). The V and J ends lost 1 base and 5 bases respectively, with 9 bases between them. The CDR3 contains 13 residues. The DNA for the CDR3 is TGTGCCAGCAGCTTGTTAGTCACTTATGGCTACACCTTC. Protein sequence: CASSLLVTYGYTF.

The chain carries TRBV20-1 and TRBJ2-5, with 10 bases matching TRBD2. V lost 3 bases and J lost 5; bases outside the gene matches: 9. Germline V CDR1 and CDR2: DFQATT, SNEGSKA (reference sequence). CDR3 length equals 15 residues. CDR3 nucleotides: TGCAGTGCTAGTCTCCTAGCGGGGGCCAGGGAGACCCAGTACTTC. Protein: CSASLLAGARETQYF.

The rearrangement uses TRBV9 and TRBJ1-6; unclear D gene. V shed 0 bases and J shed 6 bases, with 7 bases lying between them. Germline CDR1 SGDLS, CDR2 YYNGEE. The CDR3 has 14 amino acids. As DNA, the CDR3 is TGTGCCAGCAGCGTAGGACCGGGTAATTCACCCCTCCACTTT. Translating it yields CASSVGPGNSPLHF.

The chain links TRBV9 to TRBJ1-4; unclear D gene. V was trimmed by 0 bases and J by 0 bases, leaving 6 bases between them. The CDR3 is 15 residues long. CDR1 and CDR2 (germline): SGDLS, YYNGEE. The CDR3 protein is CASSVGHATNEKLFF. The CDR3, as DNA: TGTGCCAGCAGCGTAGGGCATGCAACTAATGAAAAACTGTTTTTT.

The chain uses TRBV15 and TRBJ1-1; 8 nucleotides line up with TRBD1. CDR1 is LNHNV and CDR2 is YYDKDF in the germline V gene (reference sequence). The CDR3 covers 14 residues. V trimming: 8 bases; J trimming: 0 bases; junction bases outside the gene matches: 5. The CDR3 here is CATEAGGVNTEAFF. The CDR3 DNA follows: TGTGCCACCGAGGCAGGGGGCGTGAACACTGAAGCTTTCTTT.

The chain is built from TRBV5-6 and TRBJ2-7; D possibly corresponds to TRBD1 (5 bases). Trimming left V 0 bases short and J 6 bases short, with 16 bases between. Germline V CDR1 and CDR2: SGHDT, YYEEEE. The CDR3 is made up of 15 amino acids. CDR3 sequence reads: CASSLGGRAFGEQYV. The CDR3 DNA follows: TGTGCCAGCAGCTTGGGGGGCCGGGCGTTCGGCGAGCAGTACGTC.